The 2 T cell receptor beta chains below all came from one sample that was sequenced in a study of control samples from healthy donors and cancer patients. Clones were read by immunoSEQ multiplex PCR, and TCRdb kept only the in-frame ones, dropping some. The profile shows about 120,000 clones, roughly 88% of them singletons. Sample: blood. These receptors all stem from a middle-aged man in good health.

J is TRBJ2-1 and V is TRBV27, with TRBD2 identical over 10 bases. The CDR3 is 14 residues long. The V gene's germline CDR1 is MNHEY and CDR2 SMNVEV (reference sequence). V shed 6 bases, J shed 6 bases, and the junction held 5 bases outside the gene matches. The CDR3 DNA is TGTGCCAGCAGGATTAGCGGGGGGTTCAATGAGCAGTTCTTC. Translation gives CASRISGGFNEQFF.

J is TRBJ2-7 and V is TRBV11-2; perhaps D is TRBD1 or TRBD2 (5 bases each). Germline assignment: CDR1 SGHAT and CDR2 FQNNGV. The V and J ends lost 4 bases and 5 bases respectively, with 18 bases between them. The CDR3 runs 15 residues. This CDR3 is CASSSDGALAHEQYF. Written as DNA, the CDR3 is TGTGCCAGCAGCTCCGATGGGGCCCTAGCCCACGAGCAGTACTTC.